Each of the 16 T cell receptor beta chains below was sequenced from the same sample in a study of blood T cell repertoires in COVID-19. Repertoires were generated with immunoSEQ multiplex PCR, while TCRdb's copy carries only in-frame clones and drops some. The data show a few hundred thousand clones, roughly 89% seen once. Sequenced material: peripheral blood. The receptor source for this set is a woman in her thirties or forties who had recovered from COVID-19.

CDR3 in amino acids: CASSSSADRGNTEAFF. Written as DNA, the CDR3 is TGTGCCAGCAGCTCATCTGCGGACAGGGGGAACACTGAAGCTTTCTTT. The V call is TRBV7-9, the J call TRBJ1-1, with 9 bases that match TRBD1. This CDR3 comprises 16 residues. The germline gives CDR1 SEHNR, CDR2 FQNEAQ (reference sequence). Germline trimming cut 4 bases from V and 1 base from J; bases unmatched to any gene: 7.

Only one count was recorded for this clone. The chain carries TRBV30 and TRBJ2-1; D remains ambiguous. The length of the CDR3 is 13 residues. CDR1 GTSNPN and CDR2 SVGIG come from the germline V gene (reference sequence). Deletions cut 1 base from V and 5 bases from J, with 9 bases between. Here the CDR3 DNA reads TGTGCCTGGAGTGCCGACTCACACAATGAGCAGTTCTTC. This encodes CAWSADSHNEQFF.

V gene TRBV5-1 combines with J gene TRBJ1-1, with 8 bases matching TRBD1. With V trimmed by 4 bases and J by 7 bases, 12 bases remained unmatched. This CDR3 comprises 15 residues. Looked up from germline, CDR1 is SGHRS and CDR2 is YFSETQ. CDR3 DNA: TGCGCCAGCAGCCCAGAGATCGCCGGGACAGGTGAAGCTTTCTTT. Translating gives CASSPEIAGTGEAFF.

The table lists this clone with a count of one. This chain uses TRBV11-2 with TRBJ2-5; a possible D gene is TRBD1 (6 bases). The CDR3 has 13 residues. Germline values: CDR1 SGHAT, CDR2 FQNNGV. V was cut by 5 bases and J by 2 bases, with 9 bases left in between. Here the CDR3 reads CASSAGVQETQYF. The DNA for the CDR3 is TGTGCCAGCAGCGCAGGGGTACAAGAGACCCAGTACTTC.

This sequence joins TRBV25-1 and TRBJ1-4, with 7 bases lining up with TRBD1. J lost 4 bases, V lost 8 bases, and 7 bases had no gene match. Germline CDR1 and CDR2: MGHDK and SYGVNS. CDR3 length: 14 residues. This CDR3 reads CASGRDRHNEKLFF. The CDR3 DNA is TGTGCCAGCGGCCGGGACAGACATAATGAAAAACTGTTTTTT.

The rearrangement uses TRBV7-9 and TRBJ1-1; no clear D. Looked up from germline, CDR1 is SEHNR and CDR2 is FQNEAQ (reference sequence). This CDR3 has 13 residues. Trimming left V 2 bases short and J 0 bases short, with 4 bases between. CDR3 nucleotides: TGTGCCAGCAGCTTAAGCGTGAACACTGAAGCTTTCTTT. Protein: CASSLSVNTEAFF. Complete variable domain (other parts from reference TRBV7-9 and TRBJ1-1): DTGVSQNPRHKITKRGQNVTFRCDPISEHNRLYWYRQTLGQGPEFLTYFQNEAQLEKSRLLSDRFSAERPKGSFSTLEIQRTEQGDSAMYLCASSLSVNTEAFFGQGTRLTVV.

The DNA for the CDR3 is TGTGCCAGCAGCCTCCCTAGCGGGAGGGCCGTCAGCGAGCAGTACTTC. This translates into CASSLPSGRAVSEQYF. The rearrangement uses TRBV3-1 (or the pseudogene TRBV3-2) and TRBJ2-7, with 12 bases lining up with TRBD2. J lost 6 bases, V lost 4 bases, and 10 bases had no gene match. The CDR3 sequence is 16 residues long. The V gene's germline CDR1 is LGHDT and CDR2 YNNKEL (reference sequence).

This clone has a single count. This chain links TRBV7-2 with TRBJ2-1, with 11 bases aligning to TRBD2. V lost 0 bases, J lost 7 bases, and 8 bases stayed unmatched. CDR3 length: 17 amino acids. Per germline, CDR1 SGHTA and CDR2 FQGNSA. The CDR3: CASSLARTSGSWNEQFF. As DNA, the CDR3 is TGTGCCAGCAGCTTAGCTAGGACTAGCGGGTCATGGAATGAGCAGTTCTTC.

The genes are TRBV10-3 and TRBJ2-3; D is perhaps TRBD2 (5 bases). The V end lost 4 bases, the J end lost 8 bases, and 22 bases lay between the germline ends. Germline V lookup: CDR1 ENHRY, CDR2 SYGVKD. The CDR3 length is 16 residues. In DNA, the CDR3 is TGTGCCATCAGTGTTAACGTGGGAGAGCCACTCAGTACGCAGTATTTT. It yields the protein CAISVNVGEPLSTQYF.

The chain employs TRBV5-3 and TRBJ2-7, with TRBD1 as a possible D gene (6 bases). TRBV5-3 is recorded as an ORF, its role being uncertain. The CDR3 has 19 residues. V was cut by 4 bases and J by 1 base, with 27 bases left in between. The CDR3 nucleotides read TGTGCCAGAAGCGTCCGTGAGGGACACGGGCCGCCCGTTTCCTACGAGCAGTACTTC. Translating it yields CARSVREGHGPPVSYEQYF.

The genes are TRBV5-6 and TRBJ2-5; D might be TRBD1 (6 bases). V was pared by 3 bases and J by 0 bases, with 12 bases between. CDR1 is SGHDT and CDR2 is YYEEEE in the germline V gene. The CDR3 spans 15 residues. The CDR3 protein is CASSSNTGHQETQYF. CDR3 DNA: TGTGCCAGCAGCTCCAACACAGGGCACCAAGAGACCCAGTACTTC.

The V and J genes are TRBV10-3 and TRBJ2-1, with D maybe TRBD1 (7 bases). The germline V gene has CDR1 ENHRY and CDR2 SYGVKD. Trimming left V 2 bases short and J 9 bases short, with 17 bases between. The CDR3 length is 15 residues. The CDR3 loop reads CAISEQPQGGGEQFF. In DNA form, the CDR3 reads TGTGCCATCAGTGAGCAACCCCAGGGGGGCGGTGAGCAGTTCTTC.

This clone has a handful of counts. The chain couples TRBV27 to TRBJ2-2, with 12 nucleotides matching TRBD2. This CDR3 is built from 20 residues. The V gene's germline CDR1 is MNHEY and CDR2 SMNVEV (reference sequence). Germline trimming cut 0 bases from V and 0 bases from J; bases unmatched to any gene: 8. In DNA form, the CDR3 reads TGTGCCAGCAGTTTATCGGGTCGACTAGCGGGAGCGCCGAACACCGGGGAGCTGTTTTTT. Protein product: CASSLSGRLAGAPNTGELFF.

The chain employs TRBV5-5 and TRBJ2-6; 8 nucleotides agree with TRBD1. CDR1 is SGHKS, CDR2 YYEKEE, per germline (reference sequence). This CDR3 is 19 amino acids long. V dropped 1 base and J dropped 2; count of bases not matched to a gene: 11. The CDR3 region is CASSLRGPGQGTGANVLTF. The CDR3, as DNA: TGTGCCAGCAGCTTGCGAGGGCCCGGACAGGGTACTGGGGCCAACGTCCTGACTTTC.

This sequence joins TRBV19 and TRBJ1-5; 7 bases line up with TRBD1. CDR3 length: 15 amino acids. V shed 6 bases, J shed 9 bases, and the junction held 14 bases outside the gene matches. Germline V gene lookup returns CDR1 LNHDA and CDR2 SQIVND (reference sequence). The CDR3 nucleotides are TGTGCCAGTAGATCCTCGGGAGGGGGCCCGGGGCCCCAGCATTTT. Translation gives CASRSSGGGPGPQHF.

This clone was recorded once. The chain links TRBV27 to TRBJ2-7; 8 bases align to TRBD1. J gave up 2 bases and V 6 bases, and 9 bases lay outside the gene matches. The CDR3 runs to 15 residues. Germline CDR1 is MNHEY and CDR2 is SMNVEV (reference sequence). CDR3 bases: TGTGCCAGCAGAGAGGCCGGGACAGGCACCTACGAGCAGTACTTC. This gives the protein CASREAGTGTYEQYF.